The 10 T cell receptor beta chains below were found in one sample sequenced in a study of Graves' ophthalmopathy and Graves' hyperthyroidism. Amplification targeted the TCR beta CDR3 regions, with RNA transcripts as the source material. Following a first-round RT-PCR that used HTBI primers, a second-round multiplex PCR was carried out. Each CDR3 protein is one row after TCRdb ran MiXCR on the multiplex PCR reads. The sample records hundreds of thousands of distinct CDR3 sequences, about 20% being singletons. Source material: peripheral blood. The source is a woman between 18 and 29 years old with stable Graves' hyperthyroidism. Some clones in this sample may be carry-over from other donors' samples.

In this sample, this clonotype turned up a few times. The chain carries TRBV5-1 and TRBJ1-1, with 7 bases that match TRBD1. The CDR3 loop spans 16 amino acids. V shed 0 bases and J 5 bases; nucleotides not matched to a gene: 10. CDR1 and CDR2 from the germline V gene are SGHRS and YFSETQ. The CDR3 DNA is TGCGCCAGCAGCTTGGGGCAGGGGGTGATGGGGACTGAAGCTTTCTTT. As protein: CASSLGQGVMGTEAFF. The complete variable domain, with remaining parts taken from reference TRBV5-1 and TRBJ1-1, reads KAGVTQTPRYLIKTRGQQVTLSCSPISGHRSVSWYQQTPGQGLQFLFEYFSETQRNKGNFPGRFSGRQFSNSRSEMNVSTLELGDSALYLCASSLGQGVMGTEAFFGQGTRLTVV.

Of note for this clonotype: This could be a read error, since a much larger clone is one nucleotide away. V and J are TRBV5-4 and TRBJ2-7; D might be TRBD1 (6 bases). The CDR3 is made up of 14 amino acids. The ends were cut back, 4 bases at V and 2 bases at J, with 13 bases in the middle. Germline CDR1 SGHNT, CDR2 YYREEE (reference sequence). The CDR3 nucleotides are TGTGCCAGCAGCCCCCGGGACACTACCTACGAGCAGTACTTC. It codes for CASSPRDTTYEQYF.

The chain joins TRBV19 to TRBJ1-2; D remains unclear. The CDR3 covers 12 residues. Trimming removed 7 bases at V and 3 bases at J, with 9 bases between. The germline V gene encodes CDR1 LNHDA and CDR2 SQIVND (reference sequence). The CDR3 is CASIGEDYGYTF. The CDR3 DNA sequence: TGTGCCAGTATTGGGGAAGACTATGGCTACACCTTC.

V and J are TRBV27 and TRBJ2-7; D is undetermined. The CDR3 has 13 amino acids. Trimming stripped 0 bases from V and 2 bases from J, with 5 bases between. Germline values: CDR1 MNHEY, CDR2 SMNVEV (reference sequence). The CDR3 reads CASSLSPAYEQYF. The CDR3 coding sequence is TGTGCCAGCAGTTTATCCCCTGCCTACGAGCAGTACTTC.

V usage is TRBV3-1 and J usage is TRBJ1-2, with a tentative D call TRBD1 (6 bases). Germline CDR1 reads LGHDT; CDR2 reads YNNKEL (reference sequence). Trimming took 3 bases from V and 8 from J, leaving 16 bases between them. The CDR3 totals 14 residues. The CDR3 nucleotides are TGTGCCAGCAGCCAGAGGACAGATTTGAGAGGCTACACCTTC. It specifies CASSQRTDLRGYTF.

This clonotype came up many times. The chain uses TRBV30 and TRBJ2-2; D uncertain. CDR1 is GTSNPN, CDR2 SVGIG, per germline (reference sequence). The length of the CDR3 is 16 residues. V lost 1 base and J lost 4, with 16 bases in between. CDR3 protein: CAWSGHGPRITGELFF. DNA of the CDR3: TGTGCCTGGAGTGGCCATGGACCTCGAATCACCGGGGAGCTGTTTTTT.

This clonotype has more than one count but fewer than ten. The CDR3 region has the DNA TGTGCATACAGCTCCAGTAGCGGGGGACTCTCTGTCGGGGAGCTGTTTTTT. Its translation: CAYSSSSGGLSVGELFF. This chain joins TRBV12-3 or TRBV12-4 and TRBJ2-2; 9 nucleotides match TRBD2. The CDR3 contains 17 residues.

This clonotype has a handful of counts. V is TRBV4-1 and J is TRBJ1-2; D remains ambiguous. CDR3 length: 13 amino acids. Trimming removed 0 bases from V and 10 bases from J, with 12 bases in between. The germline CDR1 and CDR2 sequences are MGHRA and YSYEKL. Here the CDR3 DNA reads TGCGCCAGCAGCCAAGAGGATGGGCTTATCTACACCTTC. It yields the protein CASSQEDGLIYTF.

The table lists this clonotype with many counts. V usage is TRBV28 and J usage is TRBJ2-7; D is possibly TRBD2 (5 bases). The CDR3 is 17 amino acids. The germline gives CDR1 MDHEN, CDR2 SYDVKM. Trimming left V 3 bases short and J 2 bases short, with 20 bases between. The CDR3 sequence is CASSFPSLGVTTYEQYF. The DNA of the CDR3 is TGTGCCAGCAGTTTTCCCTCCCTGGGAGTTACGACCTACGAGCAGTACTTC.

This clonotype was picked up many times. CDR3 DNA sequence: TGTGCCAGCAGCTTAGAGGCAGGCCCTCTCTACGAGCAGTACTTC. This encodes CASSLEAGPLYEQYF. The chain recombines TRBV11-2 with TRBJ2-7; D not resolved. This CDR3 region has 15 residues. The V end was cut by 0 bases, the J end by 3 bases, with 12 bases between. Germline V gives CDR1 SGHAT, CDR2 FQNNGV.